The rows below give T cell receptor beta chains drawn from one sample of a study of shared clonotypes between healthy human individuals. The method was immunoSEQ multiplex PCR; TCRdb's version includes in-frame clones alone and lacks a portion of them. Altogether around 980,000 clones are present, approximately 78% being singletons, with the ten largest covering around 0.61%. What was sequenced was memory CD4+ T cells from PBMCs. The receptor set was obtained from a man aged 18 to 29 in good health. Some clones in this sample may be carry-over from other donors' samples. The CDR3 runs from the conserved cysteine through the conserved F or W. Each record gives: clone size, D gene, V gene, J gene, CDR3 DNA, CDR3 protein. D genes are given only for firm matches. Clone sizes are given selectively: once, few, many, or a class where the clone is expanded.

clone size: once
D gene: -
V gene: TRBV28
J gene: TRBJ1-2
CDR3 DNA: TGTGCCAGCAGTTTACCGCCGCGGGCAGTGGTTAATGGCTACACCTTC
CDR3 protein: CASSLPPRAVVNGYTF

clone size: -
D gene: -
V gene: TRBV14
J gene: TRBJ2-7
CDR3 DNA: TGTGCCAGCAGCCAAGATCCTCTCCTAGCGACGTCCTACGAGCAGTACTTC
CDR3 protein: CASSQDPLLATSYEQYF

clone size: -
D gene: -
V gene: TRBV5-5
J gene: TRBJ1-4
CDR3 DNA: TGTGCCAGCAGCACCCGGAGGACGGATGAAAAACTGTTTTTT
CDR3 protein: CASSTRRTDEKLFF

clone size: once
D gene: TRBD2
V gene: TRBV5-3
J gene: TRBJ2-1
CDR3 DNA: TGTGCCAGAAGGACTAGCGGGAGGTGTGAGGATGAGCAGTTCTTC
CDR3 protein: CARRTSGRCEDEQFF

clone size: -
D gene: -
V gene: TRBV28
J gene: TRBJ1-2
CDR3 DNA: TGTGCCAGCATAGCGCCAGGTTACGGCTACACCTTC
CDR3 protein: CASIAPGYGYTF

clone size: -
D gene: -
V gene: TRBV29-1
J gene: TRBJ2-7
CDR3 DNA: TGCAGCGTTAGGACCGCCTACGAGCAGTACTTC
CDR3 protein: CSVRTAYEQYF

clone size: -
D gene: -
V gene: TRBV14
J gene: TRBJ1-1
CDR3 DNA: TGTGCCAGCAAATGGCGGGCCGGCGATTCAGCTTTCTTT
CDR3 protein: CASKWRAGDSAFF

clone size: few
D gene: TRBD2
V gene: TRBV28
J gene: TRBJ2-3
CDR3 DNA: TGTGCCAGCGGTCTAGCGGGAGGCACAGATACGCAGTATTTT
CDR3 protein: CASGLAGGTDTQYF

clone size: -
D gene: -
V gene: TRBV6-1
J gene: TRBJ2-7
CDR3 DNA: TGTGCCAGCAGTGATCCCTCGGCCTCCTACGAGCAGTACTTC
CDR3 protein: CASSDPSASYEQYF

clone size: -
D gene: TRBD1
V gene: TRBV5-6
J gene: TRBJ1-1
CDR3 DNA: TGTGCCAGCAGCGCCGGGACAGGGGGCAGAGGCACTGAAGCTTTCTTT
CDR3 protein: CASSAGTGGRGTEAFF

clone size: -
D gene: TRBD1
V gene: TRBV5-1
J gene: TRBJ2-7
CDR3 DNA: TGCGCCAGCAGCTCCGTCGGGACAGGTATAAACTACGAGCAGTACTTC
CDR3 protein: CASSSVGTGINYEQYF

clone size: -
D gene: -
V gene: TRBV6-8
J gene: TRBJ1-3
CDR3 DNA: TGTGCCAGCAGTATTGGCGGGACAAAAAAGGGCGCCATATATTTT
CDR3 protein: CASSIGGTKKGAIYF

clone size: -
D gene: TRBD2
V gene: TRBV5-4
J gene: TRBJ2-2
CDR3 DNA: TGTGCCAGCAGCTCGACTAGCATCGGGGAGCTGTTTTTT
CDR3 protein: CASSSTSIGELFF

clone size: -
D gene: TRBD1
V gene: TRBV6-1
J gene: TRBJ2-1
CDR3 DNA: TGTGCCAGCAGTGTGACCGGGACAGGGCACAATGAGCAGTTCTTC
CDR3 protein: CASSVTGTGHNEQFF

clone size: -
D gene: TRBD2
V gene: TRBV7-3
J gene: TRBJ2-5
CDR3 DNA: TGTGCCAGCAGCCAAGGACTAGCGGGAGTCGGAGAGACCCAGTACTTC
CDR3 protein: CASSQGLAGVGETQYF

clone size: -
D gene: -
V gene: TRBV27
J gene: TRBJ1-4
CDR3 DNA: TGTGCCAGCAGTTTAGGGCCAGCTAGGAATGAAAAACTGTTTTTT
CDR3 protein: CASSLGPARNEKLFF

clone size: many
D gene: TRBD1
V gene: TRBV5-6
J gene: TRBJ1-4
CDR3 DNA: TGTGCCAGCAGCTTGGTCGACAGGGTTGTAAGCGAAAAACTGTTTTTT
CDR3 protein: CASSLVDRVVSEKLFF

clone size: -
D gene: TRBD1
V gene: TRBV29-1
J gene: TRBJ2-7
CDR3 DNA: TGCAGCGTTTCGGACAGGGTGTACGAGCAGTACTTC
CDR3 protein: CSVSDRVYEQYF

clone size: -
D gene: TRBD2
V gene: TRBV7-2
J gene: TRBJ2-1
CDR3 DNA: TGTGCCAGCAGCCTGAGCGGGGGCTCCTACAATGAGCAGTTCTTC
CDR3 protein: CASSLSGGSYNEQFF

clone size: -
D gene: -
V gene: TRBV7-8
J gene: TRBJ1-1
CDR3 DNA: TGTGCCAGCAGCCCCGCTTGGACAGAGACCACTGAAGCTTTCTTT
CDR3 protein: CASSPAWTETTEAFF

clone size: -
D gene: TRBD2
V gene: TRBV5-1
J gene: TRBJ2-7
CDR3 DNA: TGCGCCAGCAGCTTCACGGGGGGATCCTACGAGCAGTACTTC
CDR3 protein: CASSFTGGSYEQYF

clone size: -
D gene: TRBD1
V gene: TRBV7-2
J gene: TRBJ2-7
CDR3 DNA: TGTGCCAGCAGCAAATTCAGCAGGGGGCTCTACGAGCAGTACTTC
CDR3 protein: CASSKFSRGLYEQYF

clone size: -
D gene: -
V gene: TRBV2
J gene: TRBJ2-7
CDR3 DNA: TGTGCCAGCAAGGACCCTTACGAGCAGTACTTC
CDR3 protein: CASKDPYEQYF

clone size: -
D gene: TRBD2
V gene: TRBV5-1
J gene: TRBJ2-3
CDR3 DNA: TGCGCCAGCAGCTTGTCCCTTCTAGCGGGACACACAGATACGCAGTATTTT
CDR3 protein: CASSLSLLAGHTDTQYF

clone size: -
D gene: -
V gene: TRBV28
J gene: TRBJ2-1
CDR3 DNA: TGTGCCAGCAGATCACGGCCGAGCTACAATGAGCAGTTCTTC
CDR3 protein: CASRSRPSYNEQFF

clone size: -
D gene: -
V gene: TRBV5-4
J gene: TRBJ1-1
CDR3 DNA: TGTGCCAGCAGCTTGGGTCAGGTGACTGAAGCTTTCTTT
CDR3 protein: CASSLGQVTEAFF

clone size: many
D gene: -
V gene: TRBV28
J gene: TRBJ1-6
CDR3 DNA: TGTGCCAGCAATAATCAGTTTTCACCCCTCCACTTT
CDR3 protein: CASNNQFSPLHF

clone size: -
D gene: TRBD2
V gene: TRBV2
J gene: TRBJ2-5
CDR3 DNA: TGTGCCAGCACTAAGCGGGAGAGGTTAGCAGGGGAAAAAGAGACCCAGTACTTC
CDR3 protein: CASTKRERLAGEKETQYF

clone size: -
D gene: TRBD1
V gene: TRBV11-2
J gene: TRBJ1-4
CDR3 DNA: TGTGCCAGCAGCCCCCATAGTTGGACAGGGGACGAAAAACTGTTTTTT
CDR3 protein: CASSPHSWTGDEKLFF

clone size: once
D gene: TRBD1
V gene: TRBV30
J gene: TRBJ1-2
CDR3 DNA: TGTGCCTGGGGCTCCGTGGGGACAGGGGGCTCCTGGGGGAATGGCTACACCTTC
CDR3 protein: CAWGSVGTGGSWGNGYTF

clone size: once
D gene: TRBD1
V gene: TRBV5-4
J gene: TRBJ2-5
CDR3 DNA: TGTGCCAGCAGCTGGGACAGAGAGACCCAGTACTTC
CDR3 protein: CASSWDRETQYF

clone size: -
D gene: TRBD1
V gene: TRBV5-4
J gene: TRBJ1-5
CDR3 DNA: TGTGCCAGCAGCGACGGACAGGGGGCAAATCAGCCCCAGCATTTT
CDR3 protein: CASSDGQGANQPQHF

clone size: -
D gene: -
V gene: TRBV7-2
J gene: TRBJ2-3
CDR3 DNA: TGTGCCAGCAGCTTAACTATCACAGATACGCAGTATTTT
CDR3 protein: CASSLTITDTQYF

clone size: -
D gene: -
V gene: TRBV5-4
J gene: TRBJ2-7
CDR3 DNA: TGTGCCAGCAGCTTGGGAGGAGTAAGCTACTCCTACGAGCAGTACTTC
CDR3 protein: CASSLGGVSYSYEQYF

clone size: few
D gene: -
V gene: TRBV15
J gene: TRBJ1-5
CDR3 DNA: TGTGCCACCAGCGGAGACCTCAATCAGCCCCAGCATTTT
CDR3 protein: CATSGDLNQPQHF

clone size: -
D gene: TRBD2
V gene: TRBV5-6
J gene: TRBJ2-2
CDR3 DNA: TGTGCCAGCAGCTTGGGGCGGGAGCCTCGAGCCGGGGAGCTGTTTTTT
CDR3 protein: CASSLGREPRAGELFF